This T cell receptor beta chain was found in a study of T cells in Graves' hyperthyroidism and ophthalmopathy. General study points: The authors' 13 V-J model separated ophthalmopathy from stable hyperthyroidism.

Amplification targeted TCR beta CDR3 regions from RNA transcripts. First-round RT-PCR of the TCR CDR3 relied on the HTBI primer set. From the multiplex PCR reads, TCRdb called clonotypes with MiXCR, one entry per CDR3 protein. The sample has over 650,000 distinct CDR3 sequences, 45% seen once; the top ten hold less than 9.5%. The CDR3 has 14 residues. Germline assignment: CDR1 LNHDA and CDR2 SQIVND (reference sequence). Concerning this clonotype itself: What it recognizes is unknown. A clone one base away is much larger, so this may be a read error.

This receptor was taken from an adult man with Graves' disease, either hyperthyroidism or ophthalmopathy (not recorded which). This chain links TRBV19 with TRBJ1-5; 8 bases line up with TRBD1. Sequencing used peripheral blood or thyroid tissue (not recorded which). As DNA, the CDR3 is TGTGCCAGTAGTACAACGACAGGGGAGCAGCCCCAGCGTTTT. It translates to CASSTTTGEQPQRF.